The 27 T cell receptor beta chains given below trace back to one sample, sequenced in a study of post-analysis software for immune sequencing data. Findings and limits, study-wide: When patients were compared with controls, about 5 TRBV segments were more frequent, TRBV5-6, TRBV5-1 and TRBV20-1 among them.

These TCRs' antigens remain unknown. Prepared TCR beta cDNA libraries contained unique molecular identifiers. TCRdb reprocessed the PCR reads with MiXCR, giving one entry per CDR3 protein. The sample has 800,000 to 950,000 distinct CDR3 sequences, about 53% seen once. The sequenced sample was blood. The receptors here all came from a girl between 10 and 17 years old with multiple sclerosis.

The chain recombines TRBV5-1 with TRBJ2-7; 10 bases are a match to TRBD1. The CDR3 totals 16 residues. Germline V gene data show CDR1 as SGHRS and CDR2 as YFSETQ. J was trimmed by 5 bases and V by 2 bases; bases with no gene match: 10. CDR3 sequence (DNA): TGCGCCAGCAGCTTATTGACCGGGACAGGGGTCAACGAGCAGTACTTC. Translation: CASSLLTGTGVNEQYF.

This chain links TRBV20-1 with TRBJ2-7; 7 bases are shared with TRBD1. CDR1 is DFQATT, CDR2 SNEGSKA, per germline (reference sequence). This CDR3 is 13 amino acids long. V lost 5 bases to trimming and J lost 3 bases; unmatched junction nucleotides: 7. CDR3 sequence: CSASGQANYEQYF. The CDR3 coding sequence is TGCAGTGCTTCCGGACAGGCGAACTACGAGCAGTACTTC.

This clonotype was seen more than once but under ten times. The CDR3 coding sequence is TGTGCCAGCAGTCGACCGGGACTAGCGGGAGTGAATGAGCAGTTCTTC. Translated: CASSRPGLAGVNEQFF. The V call is TRBV6-5, the J call TRBJ2-1; 14 nucleotides agree with TRBD2. The V segment lost 5 bases and the J segment 7 bases; nucleotides outside the gene matches: 7. The CDR3 length is 16 residues. Per germline, CDR1 MNHEY and CDR2 SVGAGI.

The rearrangement links TRBV20-1 to TRBJ2-3; 8 bases match TRBD2. Germline-derived CDR1 and CDR2 are DFQATT and SNEGSKA (reference sequence). The CDR3 runs 15 residues. V shed 1 base, J shed 6 bases, and the junction held 9 bases outside the gene matches. CDR3: CSARALAGSRDTQYF. Written as DNA, the CDR3 is TGCAGTGCTAGAGCCCTAGCGGGCAGTAGGGATACGCAGTATTTT.

The V gene is TRBV12-3 or TRBV12-4, the J gene TRBJ1-1; 11 bases line up with TRBD1. This CDR3 spans 13 amino acids. The V segment lost 6 bases and the J segment 11 bases; nucleotides outside the gene matches: 8. The CDR3 here is CASSTGTGGLAFF. In DNA form, the CDR3 reads TGTGCCAGCAGCACGGGGACAGGGGGTTTGGCTTTCTTT.

The rearrangement joins TRBV5-1 to TRBJ2-1; TRBD2 aligns across 7 bases. The V gene end was trimmed by 1 base and the J gene end by 9 bases; junction bases not matched to a gene: 4. The V gene's germline CDR1 is SGHRS and CDR2 YFSETQ. This CDR3 spans 13 amino acids. The CDR3: CASSLRGEGEQFF. DNA of the CDR3: TGCGCCAGCAGCTTGCGAGGGGAGGGTGAGCAGTTCTTC.

This rearrangement joins TRBV2 to TRBJ2-7; 8 bases line up with TRBD2. This CDR3 has 15 residues. Per germline, CDR1 SNHLY and CDR2 FYNNEI. V was pared by 3 bases and J by 1 base, with 5 bases of the junction left unmatched. CDR3 residues: CASSDVLAASYEQYF. The CDR3 nucleotides read TGTGCCAGCAGTGATGTACTAGCGGCTTCCTACGAGCAGTACTTC.

The V and J genes are TRBV7-2 and TRBJ2-3; 7 nucleotides agree with TRBD2. J lost 3 bases, V lost 3 bases, and 9 bases had no gene match. The CDR3 spans 16 residues. Germline values: CDR1 SGHTA, CDR2 FQGNSA. CDR3 bases: TGTGCCAGCAGCTTGGGGGGGAACAGGTTGACAGATACGCAGTATTTT. It encodes CASSLGGNRLTDTQYF.

The V gene is TRBV6-1, the J gene TRBJ2-3, with D unclear. V lost 6 bases to trimming and J lost 4 bases, with 14 bases between them. The CDR3 contains 14 residues. Germline values: CDR1 MNHNS, CDR2 SASEGT. CDR3 residues: CASRNKTRADTQYF. The CDR3 DNA is TGTGCCAGCAGGAACAAGACCCGAGCAGATACGCAGTATTTT.

This clonotype has a handful of counts. This chain connects TRBV12-3 or TRBV12-4 to TRBJ1-2; D not certain. The CDR3 covers 14 residues. Trimming stripped 7 bases from V and 8 bases from J, with 20 bases between. CDR3: CASTPVTVGWGYTF. In DNA, the CDR3 is TGTGCCAGCACCCCTGTTACTGTGGGATGGGGCTACACCTTC.

This clonotype occurred once. V usage is TRBV29-1 and J usage is TRBJ2-1; D is perhaps TRBD1 (5 bases). The germline CDR1 and CDR2 sequences are SQVTM and ANQGSEA. The CDR3 covers 12 residues. Between the trimmed V and J ends, which lost 2 bases and 5 bases, there was a span of 7 bases. CDR3 loop: CSVEKGNNEQFF. CDR3 sequence (DNA): TGCAGCGTTGAAAAGGGGAACAATGAGCAGTTCTTC.

This clonotype was detected only a few times. The rearrangement joins TRBV6-4 to TRBJ1-6; a possible D gene is TRBD1 (5 bases). Trimming took 8 bases from V and 8 from J, leaving 19 bases between them. CDR3 length equals 15 residues. CDR1 and CDR2 (germline): MRHNA, SNTAGT. Here the CDR3 DNA reads TGTGCCAGCCACTCGAGAGGGGTTGGTTATTCACCCCTCCACTTT. Residues: CASHSRGVGYSPLHF.

This rearrangement joins TRBV10-3 to TRBJ2-1; 8 nucleotides line up with TRBD1. Trimming took 6 bases from V and 3 from J; bases not matched to a gene: 4. This CDR3 region has 14 residues. CDR1 and CDR2 (germline): ENHRY, SYGVKD. DNA of the CDR3: TGTGCCATCAGCCCCGACAGGGGCTACAATGAGCAGTTCTTC. Protein: CAISPDRGYNEQFF.

This clonotype has just a few counts. The chain combines TRBV20-1 with TRBJ2-7; 13 nucleotides agree with TRBD2. V was clipped by 6 bases and J by 6 bases; unmatched bases: 5. CDR1 DFQATT and CDR2 SNEGSKA come from the germline V gene (reference sequence). The CDR3 contains 13 residues. CDR3 coding DNA: TGCAGTGCCGGACTAGCGGGAGTTTTCGAGCAGTACTTC. This encodes CSAGLAGVFEQYF.

This clonotype was recorded only once. This chain uses TRBV15 with TRBJ2-4, with D possibly TRBD1 on 5 matching bases. CDR1 and CDR2 from the germline V gene are LNHNV and YYDKDF (reference sequence). The CDR3 runs to 17 residues. V lost 0 bases and J lost 0, with 12 bases in between. CDR3 residues: CATSRDQGFLAKNIQYF. DNA for the CDR3: TGTGCCACCAGCAGAGATCAGGGTTTCCTAGCCAAAAACATTCAGTACTTC.

This chain joins TRBV10-3 and TRBJ2-7; tentatively, D is TRBD2 (6 bases). V was cut by 6 bases and J by 0 bases, with 15 bases left in between. CDR1 is ENHRY, CDR2 SYGVKD, per germline. The CDR3 spans 15 residues. CDR3 amino acids: CAIRGTRAGSYEQYF. The DNA for the CDR3 is TGTGCCATCAGGGGGACTCGAGCGGGCTCCTACGAGCAGTACTTC.

The chain joins TRBV3-1 to TRBJ1-2, with D perhaps matching TRBD1 (6 bases). V lost 4 bases to trimming and J lost 3 bases, with 12 bases between them. There are 14 residues in the CDR3. Germline loops: CDR1 LGHDT, CDR2 YNNKEL (reference sequence). The CDR3 nucleotides read TGTGCCAGCAGCCCTGCACAGGGTGACTATGGCTACACCTTC. Translating it yields CASSPAQGDYGYTF.

This chain links TRBV27 with TRBJ1-2; 7 nucleotides line up with TRBD1. There are 16 residues in the CDR3. Per the germline V gene, CDR1 is MNHEY and CDR2 is SMNVEV (reference sequence). V lost 0 bases and J lost 8; bases outside the gene matches: 12. CDR3 DNA sequence: TGTGCCAGCAGTTTATCGATCGGCGGACAGGAGACAGGCTACACCTTC. It translates to CASSLSIGGQETGYTF.

The rearrangement links TRBV2 to TRBJ2-4, with 9 bases that match TRBD2. Looked up from germline, CDR1 is SNHLY and CDR2 is FYNNEI. The CDR3 totals 17 residues. J gave up 4 bases and V 6 bases, and 13 bases lay outside the gene matches. CDR3 in amino acids: CASSENMGLADKNIQYF. As DNA, the CDR3 is TGTGCCAGCAGCGAGAACATGGGACTAGCAGATAAAAACATTCAGTACTTC. Supplemented by reference TRBV2 and TRBJ2-4, the full variable domain reads EPEVTQTPSHQVTQMGQEVILRCVPISNHLYFYWYRQILGQKVEFLVSFYNNEISEKSEIFDDQFSVERPDGSNFTLKIRSTKLEDSAMYFCASSENMGLADKNIQYFGAGTRLSVL.

The gene calls are TRBV29-1 and TRBJ1-1, with D tentatively TRBD1 (5 bases). Germline V CDR1 and CDR2: SQVTM, ANQGSEA. The CDR3 is made up of 14 amino acids. V lost 6 bases and J lost 3, with 17 bases in between. In nucleotides, the CDR3 is TGCAGCGTCCAAAAGGGGTTCCGGGACACTGAAGCTTTCTTT. Its protein is CSVQKGFRDTEAFF.

The chain couples TRBV29-1 to TRBJ2-3, with D uncertain. This CDR3 comprises 13 residues. Germline values: CDR1 SQVTM, CDR2 ANQGSEA. V lost 3 bases and J lost 2, with 9 bases in between. CDR3 in DNA: TGCAGCGTTGACTGGCAGTTCACAGATACGCAGTATTTT. It translates to CSVDWQFTDTQYF.

This clonotype was seen just once. This sequence joins TRBV5-6 and TRBJ1-2; D uncertain. The germline V gene encodes CDR1 SGHDT and CDR2 YYEEEE. The CDR3 totals 16 residues. V was clipped by 2 bases and J by 4 bases, with 18 bases between them. The CDR3 loop reads CASSFSGPAGSYGYTF. CDR3 DNA: TGTGCCAGCAGCTTTTCCGGCCCCGCGGGGTCCTATGGCTACACCTTC. Full variable domain (remainder filled in from reference TRBV5-6 and TRBJ1-2): DAGVTQSPTHLIKTRGQQVTLRCSPKSGHDTVSWYQQALGQGPQFIFQYYEEEERQRGNFPDRFSGHQFPNYSSELNVNALLLGDSALYLCASSFSGPAGSYGYTFGSGTRLTVV.

The CDR3 protein is CSAWVRTYTEAFF. CDR3 DNA sequence: TGCAGTGCCTGGGTGCGTACGTACACTGAAGCTTTCTTT. The V and J genes are TRBV20-1 and TRBJ1-1; unclear D gene. V lost 6 bases to trimming and J lost 3 bases, with 14 bases between them. Germline-derived CDR1 and CDR2 are DFQATT and SNEGSKA (reference sequence). The length of the CDR3 is 13 residues.

The V call is TRBV29-1, the J call TRBJ2-1; 10 bases fit TRBD1. CDR3 length: 12 amino acids. CDR1 and CDR2 (germline): SQVTM, ANQGSEA. Trimming took 8 bases from V and 7 from J; bases not matched to a gene: 5. CDR3: CSWDRGPNEQFF. CDR3 DNA sequence: TGCAGCTGGGACAGGGGACCGAATGAGCAGTTCTTC.

The chain is built from TRBV9 and TRBJ2-7; D may be TRBD1 (5 bases). The V end lost 4 bases, the J end lost 0 bases, and 14 bases lay between the germline ends. CDR1 and CDR2 from the germline V gene are SGDLS and YYNGEE. CDR3 length equals 15 residues. The CDR3 sequence: CASSPGHPSSYEQYF. In DNA form, the CDR3 reads TGTGCCAGCAGCCCCGGACACCCTAGCTCCTACGAGCAGTACTTC.

The chain couples TRBV29-1 to TRBJ1-2; tentative D call: TRBD1 (6 bases). Trimming cost V 5 bases and J 6 bases, with 25 bases left between them. The CDR3 sequence is 16 residues long. Germline V gives CDR1 SQVTM, CDR2 ANQGSEA. The CDR3 sequence is CSVYISGARVRDGYTF. Here the CDR3 DNA reads TGCAGCGTTTATATCTCGGGGGCGCGTGTGAGGGATGGCTACACCTTC.

The gene calls are TRBV6-5 and TRBJ2-5; 8 bases align to TRBD1. The J call may be faulty, since TRBJ2-7 better matches the DNA end. Germline CDR1 MNHEY, CDR2 SVGAGI. The CDR3 loop spans 15 amino acids. CDR3 protein: CASSYSRGPLGEQYF. The DNA for the CDR3 is TGTGCCAGCAGTTATAGCAGGGGGCCGCTTGGCGAGCAGTACTTC.